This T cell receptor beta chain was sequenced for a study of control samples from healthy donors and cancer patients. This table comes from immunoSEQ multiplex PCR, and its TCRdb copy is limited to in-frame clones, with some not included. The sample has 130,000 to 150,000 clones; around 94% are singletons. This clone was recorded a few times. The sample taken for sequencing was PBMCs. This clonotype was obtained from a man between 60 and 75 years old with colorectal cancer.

Here the CDR3 DNA reads TGTGCCAGCAGCTTAGGGGACTCCCCCAATCAGCCCCAGCATTTT. This translates into CASSLGDSPNQPQHF. The V gene is TRBV7-2, the J gene TRBJ1-5; the D gene is possibly TRBD1 (5 bases). V gave up 1 base and J gave up 3 bases, with 10 bases separating them. The CDR3 spans 15 residues. The V gene's germline CDR1 is SGHTA and CDR2 FQGNSA.